This T cell receptor beta chain was captured by sequencing in a study of control samples from healthy donors and cancer patients. Deletions cut 7 bases from V and 6 bases from J, with 9 bases between. The CDR3 is 12 residues long. Germline V gene sequence: CDR1 MNHGY, CDR2 SVAAGI. The protocol was immunoSEQ multiplex PCR, while the TCRdb copy is restricted to in-frame clones and leaves out a portion. This sample has tens of thousands of clones, with roughly 90% found just once. Specimen: PBMCs. V gene TRBV6-9 combines with J gene TRBJ2-2; D remains unclear. This sequence was found in a man in his fifties with head and neck cancer. For the CDR3, the DNA is TGTGCCAGCACGGCTGTCGCCGGGGAGCTGTTTTTT. Its translation: CASTAVAGELFF.